These 2 T cell receptor beta chains came from one sample sequenced in a study of cytomegalovirus exposure and HLA in healthy donors. The PCR contained 60 Vbeta and 13 Jbeta primers. TCRdb's table, derived via immunoSEQ multiplex PCR, lists solely in-frame clones and lacks some. This sample has 150,000 to 200,000 clones, with 60% to 80% found just once. Material for sequencing was PBMCs. Receptors originate from a man aged 55 to 70 in good health and CMV-seronegative.

Notes on this clone: The same CDR3 is also encoded by other DNA sequences in this sample. The chain recombines TRBV6-5 with TRBJ2-3; D perhaps matches TRBD1 (5 bases). This CDR3 is built from 15 residues. Trimming left V 2 bases short and J 0 bases short, with 9 bases between. Germline-derived CDR1 and CDR2 are MNHEY and SVGAGI. CDR3 sequence (DNA): TGTGCCAGCAGTTACAGCAGGGCTAGCACAGATACGCAGTATTTT. Translating it yields CASSYSRASTDTQYF.

The chain links TRBV5-1 to TRBJ2-3, with a weak D call TRBD2 (6 bases). Trimming took off 4 bases at V and 4 bases at J, with 13 bases between the two ends. The CDR3 runs to 14 residues. Germline CDR1 reads SGHRS; CDR2 reads YFSETQ. In nucleotides, the CDR3 is TGCGCCAGCAGCCCCACGGGGGTCGCAGATACGCAGTATTTT. It specifies CASSPTGVADTQYF.